Below, 24 T cell receptor beta chains from the same sample are listed, as sequenced in a study of cytomegalovirus exposure and HLA in healthy donors. Measured with immunoSEQ multiplex PCR; TCRdb has only the in-frame clones, and not every one. Of about 160,000 clones listed, around 92% were seen once; the top ten hold about 9.3%. Sequencing was done on a sample of PBMCs. The source of these receptors is a woman aged 18-35 years in good health and CMV-seropositive.

Note on this clone: The sample contains more than one DNA sequence encoding this CDR3. This chain uses TRBV6-5 with TRBJ1-1; D gene ambiguous. The CDR3 totals 14 residues. Trimming removed 2 bases at V and 0 bases at J, with 7 bases between. Germline V gives CDR1 MNHEY, CDR2 SVGAGI. CDR3 protein: CASSYGLMNTEAFF. The CDR3 coding sequence is TGTGCCAGCAGTTACGGACTCATGAACACTGAAGCTTTCTTT.

This clone was observed a few times. The genes are TRBV6-4 and TRBJ2-2, with TRBD2 matching over 9 bases. The germline CDR1 and CDR2 sequences are MRHNA and SNTAGT. Unmatched junction bases numbered 4, after V lost 3 bases and J lost 5 bases. The CDR3 has 15 amino acids. Written as DNA, the CDR3 is TGTGCCAGCAGTGATAGCGGGAGAACGACCGGGGAGCTGTTTTTT. Its protein product is CASSDSGRTTGELFF.

The rearrangement links TRBV6-5 to TRBJ2-1; D call uncertain. The CDR3 contains 13 residues. In germline, CDR1 is MNHEY, CDR2 SVGAGI. V was clipped by 5 bases and J by 4 bases, with 9 bases between them. As DNA, the CDR3 is TGTGCCAGCAGTATAACAGATTACAATGAGCAGTTCTTC. Its translation is CASSITDYNEQFF.

The V and J genes are TRBV9 and TRBJ2-7; tentatively, D is TRBD2 (6 bases). V dropped 0 bases and J dropped 3 bases, with 13 bases sitting between them. The CDR3 has 15 residues. Per the germline V gene, CDR1 is SGDLS and CDR2 is YYNGEE. The CDR3 region has the DNA TGTGCCAGCAGCGTAGCTTTGGCGGGATACTACGAGCAGTACTTC. It is translated as CASSVALAGYYEQYF.

This clone was detected once. The genes are TRBV2 and TRBJ1-1; TRBD1 matches at 8 bases. From germline, CDR1 is SNHLY and CDR2 FYNNEI. CDR3 size: 14 residues. Losses at the gene ends were 4 bases for V and 7 bases for J; bases not matched to a gene: 8. CDR3 DNA: TGTGCCAGCAGTGGACAGGGGAATTTTGGTGAAGCTTTCTTT. This sequence encodes CASSGQGNFGEAFF.

This chain joins TRBV5-6 and TRBJ2-7; D not certain. This CDR3 has 13 amino acids. In germline, CDR1 is SGHDT, CDR2 YYEEEE. Trimming removed 2 bases at V and 3 bases at J, with 9 bases between. CDR3 bases: TGTGCCAGCAGCTTCGACTCTTTCTACGAGCAGTACTTC. Encoded protein: CASSFDSFYEQYF.

The chain joins TRBV7-6 to TRBJ2-7; D is possibly TRBD2 (6 bases). The CDR3 covers 16 residues. V lost 6 bases and J lost 0, with 18 bases in between. Germline CDR1 SGHVS, CDR2 FNYEAQ. CDR3 loop: CASSENGGTNSYEQYF. The CDR3 bases are TGTGCCAGCAGTGAAAATGGGGGGACGAACTCCTACGAGCAGTACTTC.

The chain uses TRBV6-1 and TRBJ1-3, with no clear D. Trimming took off 6 bases at V and 4 bases at J, with 13 bases between the two ends. Germline V lookup: CDR1 MNHNS, CDR2 SASEGT. This CDR3 contains 14 residues. CDR3 in DNA: TGTGCCAGCAGGGGTCGAGGGTTAGGAAACACCATATATTTT. Protein sequence: CASRGRGLGNTIYF.

The J gene is TRBJ2-5, the V gene TRBV30; 9 positions match TRBD1. The length of the CDR3 is 13 residues. CDR1 is GTSNPN, CDR2 SVGIG, per germline (reference sequence). Unmatched junction bases numbered 13, after V lost 8 bases and J lost 9 bases. CDR3 sequence reads: CAGDRAPGVAQYF. The CDR3 DNA is TGTGCCGGGGACAGGGCCCCGGGGGTGGCCCAGTACTTC.

The chain recombines TRBV19 with TRBJ1-5; unclear D gene. Germline CDR1 is LNHDA and CDR2 is SQIVND (reference sequence). Trimming pared 1 base from V and 7 bases from J, leaving 14 bases between. The CDR3 spans 15 residues. The CDR3 DNA reads as TGTGCCAGTAGTATAGCCCAAAACGGAGGACAGCCCCAGCATTTT. Translating it yields CASSIAQNGGQPQHF.

The rearrangement uses TRBV11-2 and TRBJ2-4; the match to TRBD1 covers 7 bases. V lost 1 base, J lost 3 bases, and 12 bases stayed unmatched. This CDR3 comprises 18 residues. CDR1 SGHAT and CDR2 FQNNGV come from the germline V gene. CDR3 amino acids: CASSLGSHRGWVKNIQYF. CDR3 coding DNA: TGTGCCAGCAGCTTAGGGAGTCACAGGGGATGGGTCAAAAACATTCAGTACTTC.

This clone was picked up a small number of times. The chain couples TRBV19 to TRBJ1-5; the D is unclear. Trimming took 7 bases from V and 1 from J, leaving 14 bases between them. Germline CDR1 reads LNHDA; CDR2 reads SQIVND (reference sequence). The CDR3 runs 15 residues. The CDR3 coding sequence is TGTGCCAGTACCCTAGTGGGAGAAAGCAATCAGCCCCAGCATTTT. Translated, it gives CASTLVGESNQPQHF.

J is TRBJ2-7 and V is TRBV29-1; D may be TRBD1 (5 bases). V lost 5 bases and J lost 2, with 10 bases in between. This CDR3 contains 12 residues. CDR1 and CDR2 (germline): SQVTM, ANQGSEA. The CDR3 nucleotides are TGCAGCGTTTTAGGGGCGGCCTACGAGCAGTACTTC. Translation: CSVLGAAYEQYF.

This clone has just one count. V is TRBV9 and J is TRBJ1-5, with no clear D. Germline V gene sequence: CDR1 SGDLS, CDR2 YYNGEE. The CDR3 extends over 15 amino acids. V lost 0 bases, J lost 2 bases, and 9 bases lay in between. The CDR3 DNA reads as TGTGCCAGCAGCGTAGAGGAGGGAGGCAATCAGCCCCAGCATTTT. This sequence encodes CASSVEEGGNQPQHF.

This chain uses TRBV9 with TRBJ2-3; 7 positions match TRBD2. CDR1 is SGDLS and CDR2 is YYNGEE in the germline V gene. The V segment lost 3 bases and the J segment 0 bases; nucleotides outside the gene matches: 4. The CDR3 loop spans 15 amino acids. The CDR3 region has the DNA TGTGCCAGCAGCGCGTTTAGCGGGAGCACAGATACGCAGTATTTT. It encodes CASSAFSGSTDTQYF.

This clone was found a few times. The chain joins TRBV29-1 to TRBJ2-7; D perhaps matches TRBD2 (5 bases). Germline V CDR1 and CDR2: SQVTM, ANQGSEA. The CDR3 has 13 amino acids. The V gene lost 4 bases and the J gene lost 4 bases, with 14 bases spanning the gap. The CDR3 reads CSVAVGERYEQYF. The CDR3 coding sequence is TGCAGCGTTGCGGTCGGGGAGCGGTACGAGCAGTACTTC.

This clone has just a few counts. V is TRBV5-4 and J is TRBJ1-2; 7 nucleotides align to TRBD1. The CDR3 covers 13 residues. V lost 2 bases to trimming and J lost 6 bases; unmatched junction nucleotides: 4. CDR1 and CDR2 (germline): SGHNT, YYREEE (reference sequence). The CDR3 protein is CASSFGGGHGYTF. Written as DNA, the CDR3 is TGTGCCAGCAGCTTTGGAGGGGGCCATGGCTACACCTTC.

This clone was recorded a few times. The gene calls are TRBV15 and TRBJ2-2, with TRBD1 matching over 7 bases. The CDR3 covers 15 residues. Germline loops: CDR1 LNHNV, CDR2 YYDKDF (reference sequence). J lost 4 bases, V lost 5 bases, and 7 bases had no gene match. In DNA, the CDR3 is TGTGCCACCAGCTCACTAGACAGGGCCACCGGGGAGCTGTTTTTT. Protein product: CATSSLDRATGELFF.

The chain uses TRBV27 and TRBJ2-6; no clear D gene. V lost 6 bases, J lost 0 bases, and 12 bases lay in between. Germline values: CDR1 MNHEY, CDR2 SMNVEV (reference sequence). The CDR3 totals 16 residues. Here the CDR3 DNA reads TGTGCCAGCAGAAGGCAGGCTACCTCTGGGGCCAACGTCCTGACTTTC. This sequence encodes CASRRQATSGANVLTF.

The J gene is TRBJ1-1, the V gene TRBV6-6, with 8 bases that match TRBD1. The V and J ends lost 6 bases and 0 bases, in that order; junction bases with no gene match: 6. Germline lookup yields CDR1 MNHNY and CDR2 SVGAGI (reference sequence). CDR3 length: 15 residues. In DNA, the CDR3 is TGTGCCAGCAGCATACGGACAGGGCTGAACACTGAAGCTTTCTTT. The encoded protein is CASSIRTGLNTEAFF.

This chain joins TRBV7-3 and TRBJ2-3; maybe TRBD1 (5 bases). Germline V gene sequence: CDR1 SGHTA, CDR2 FQGTGA. V gave up 3 bases and J gave up 2 bases, with 15 bases separating them. CDR3 size: 16 residues. CDR3 DNA sequence: TGTGCCAGCAGCTTCTTCAGCAGGGCGGACACAGATACGCAGTATTTT. Translated: CASSFFSRADTDTQYF.

This clone showed up just a few times. At one end, the junction sequence differs from germline, possibly due to a read error. The same CDR3 also results from other DNA sequences found in this sample. The gene calls are TRBV7-7 and TRBJ2-1; D gene unclear. This CDR3 is 13 amino acids long. Germline CDR1 reads SSHAT; CDR2 reads FNYEAQ (reference sequence). CDR3 nucleotide sequence: TGTGCTAGCAGCTTAGGTCAGTACAATGAGCAGTTCTTC. Residues: CASSLGQYNEQFF.

This chain uses TRBV25-1 with TRBJ2-1; 9 bases map to TRBD2. Per germline, CDR1 MGHDK and CDR2 SYGVNS. The CDR3 sequence is 14 residues long. The V segment lost 3 bases and the J segment 8 bases; nucleotides outside the gene matches: 5. The CDR3 DNA sequence: TGTGCCAGCAGTGATCCGGGACTAGCCTATGAGCAGTTCTTC. Protein: CASSDPGLAYEQFF.

V usage is TRBV6-5 and J usage is TRBJ2-7, with TRBD2 as a possible D gene (7 bases). This CDR3 is 15 amino acids long. CDR1 and CDR2 (germline): MNHEY, SVGAGI. V shed 0 bases and J shed 7 bases, with 16 bases lying between them. The CDR3 coding sequence is TGTGCCAGCAGTTACTCGATCCGGGGGGCGCCGGAGCAGTACTTC. Amino acid sequence: CASSYSIRGAPEQYF.